These 18 T cell receptor beta chains originate from one sample sequenced in a study of Ad26.COV2.S vaccination and SARS-CoV-2 variants. Method: immunoSEQ multiplex PCR; TCRdb's copy keeps in-frame clones and lacks some. The table lists 350,000 to 450,000 clones, about nine tenths of them singletons. Treatment given: around 19 received Ad26.COV2.S at low or high dose, single or two shots; about 5 received placebo; per-sample allocation not given. All samples were drawn on day 63, counting from the first vaccine or placebo injection. Specimen: peripheral blood, collected in a trial of Ad26.COV2.S vaccine versus placebo. The receptor set was obtained from a person aged 18 to 59 who received the Ad26.COV2.S COVID-19 vaccine or a placebo.

This sequence joins TRBV29-1 and TRBJ2-3; no firm D call. V gave up 4 bases and J gave up 2 bases, with 7 bases separating them. The V gene's germline CDR1 is SQVTM and CDR2 ANQGSEA. This CDR3 comprises 12 residues. The CDR3 nucleotides are TGCAGCGTTGCCGACTTCACAGATACGCAGTATTTT. Translating gives CSVADFTDTQYF.

The rearrangement joins TRBV30 to TRBJ1-2; D remains ambiguous. Trimming cost V 5 bases and J 0 bases, with 13 bases left between them. Germline assignment: CDR1 GTSNPN and CDR2 SVGIG (reference sequence). The CDR3 has 14 residues. CDR3 sequence reads: CAWAKTVSNYGYTF. The CDR3 nucleotides are TGTGCCTGGGCTAAGACGGTCTCTAACTATGGCTACACCTTC.

The J gene is TRBJ2-6, the V gene TRBV5-1; D assignment may be TRBD1 or TRBD2 (7 bases each). The germline V gene has CDR1 SGHRS and CDR2 YFSETQ. Trimming removed 0 bases from V and 0 bases from J, with 13 bases in between. The CDR3 covers 18 residues. Written as DNA, the CDR3 is TGCGCCAGCAGCTTGGTTGCGGGGGACAGCTCTGGGGCCAACGTCCTGACTTTC. This translates into CASSLVAGDSSGANVLTF.

V usage is TRBV7-2 and J usage is TRBJ2-5; the match to TRBD2 covers 9 bases. Germline loops: CDR1 SGHTA, CDR2 FQGNSA. V shed 5 bases and J 6 bases; nucleotides not matched to a gene: 10. The CDR3 is 15 amino acids. The CDR3 here is CASSPAGAGGQTQYF. In DNA form, the CDR3 reads TGTGCCAGCAGCCCTGCAGGAGCGGGGGGACAGACCCAGTACTTC.

The chain has TRBV6-4 and TRBJ1-5, with D maybe TRBD1 (5 bases). CDR1 is MRHNA and CDR2 is SNTAGT in the germline V gene. The length of the CDR3 is 14 residues. Trimming removed 5 bases at V and 3 bases at J, with 11 bases between. The CDR3 region has the DNA TGTGCCAGCAGTCCCGGGACGGACAATCAGCCCCAGCATTTT. Translating it yields CASSPGTDNQPQHF.

The chain uses TRBV4-3 and TRBJ2-2; 9 positions match TRBD1. Per germline, CDR1 LGHNA and CDR2 YSLEER. The CDR3 length is 16 residues. Trimming removed 1 base from V and 4 bases from J; junction bases left unmatched: 4. The DNA of the CDR3 is TGCGCCAGCAGCCAAGGGGGACAGGGTTTCACCGGGGAGCTGTTTTTT. Translating gives CASSQGGQGFTGELFF.

The table lists this clone with a count of one. The chain joins TRBV30 to TRBJ2-7; 7 positions match TRBD1. Unmatched junction bases numbered 11, after V lost 5 bases and J lost 7 bases. Germline CDR1 reads GTSNPN; CDR2 reads SVGIG (reference sequence). The CDR3 contains 13 residues. The CDR3 bases are TGTGCCTGGGGTAGACAGGGAGTGGGTGAGCAGTACTTC. Its translation: CAWGRQGVGEQYF.

The V gene is TRBV12-3 or TRBV12-4, the J gene TRBJ1-2; 7 bases align to TRBD1. CDR3 length: 12 amino acids. Trimming cost V 1 base and J 14 bases; bases outside gene matches: 7. The CDR3 spells CASSLGQGVCTF. CDR3 in DNA: TGTGCCAGCAGTTTAGGCCAGGGGGTCTGTACCTTC.

DNA for the CDR3: TGTGCCAGCAGCACGATGATTAGCGGTTCCTACGAGCAGTACTTC. It specifies CASSTMISGSYEQYF. V is TRBV4-2 and J is TRBJ2-7, with D tentatively TRBD2 (6 bases). The CDR3 covers 15 residues. Germline V lookup: CDR1 LGHNA, CDR2 YNFKEQ. V lost 5 bases and J 1 base, leaving 15 bases between the germline ends.

The chain uses TRBV11-2 and TRBJ1-1; 7 bases map to TRBD1. V was clipped by 4 bases and J by 0 bases; unmatched bases: 8. Looked up from germline, CDR1 is SGHAT and CDR2 is FQNNGV. This CDR3 region has 16 residues. DNA of the CDR3: TGTGCCAGCAGCTCGATTAGGGGGCCGGTGAACACTGAAGCTTTCTTT. It translates to CASSSIRGPVNTEAFF.

This clone was detected once. The gene calls are TRBV19 and TRBJ2-1, with TRBD1 identical over 8 bases. The CDR3 contains 15 residues. In germline, CDR1 is LNHDA, CDR2 SQIVND (reference sequence). After removal of 3 bases from V and 3 bases from J, the junction contained 4 bases not matched to a gene. CDR3 sequence reads: CASSIVGTGYNEQFF. CDR3 in DNA: TGTGCCAGTAGTATTGTCGGGACAGGCTACAATGAGCAGTTCTTC.

The chain recombines TRBV5-1 with TRBJ2-5, with D maybe TRBD2 (6 bases). With 2 bases removed from V and 2 bases from J, the gap between germline ends came to 16 bases. This CDR3 spans 16 amino acids. Germline-derived CDR1 and CDR2 are SGHRS and YFSETQ. The chain's CDR3 is CASSFQEAGIQETQYF. Here the CDR3 DNA reads TGCGCCAGCAGCTTCCAGGAAGCGGGCATTCAAGAGACCCAGTACTTC.

The rearrangement uses TRBV5-6 and TRBJ2-7; D is undetermined. CDR3 length equals 14 residues. V was pared by 4 bases and J by 4 bases, with 15 bases between. The germline V gene encodes CDR1 SGHDT and CDR2 YYEEEE. Here the CDR3 reads CASSLGPSEYEQYF. In DNA, the CDR3 is TGTGCCAGCAGCCTTGGACCTTCTGAGTACGAGCAGTACTTC.

The chain has TRBV4-1 and TRBJ2-6; 8 nucleotides agree with TRBD2. Germline CDR1 reads MGHRA; CDR2 reads YSYEKL. The CDR3 contains 16 residues. The J segment lost 2 bases and the V segment lost 5 bases, leaving 5 bases of the junction unmatched. The CDR3 loop is CASSTGGDAGANVLTF. CDR3 DNA: TGCGCCAGCAGCACCGGGGGGGATGCTGGGGCCAACGTCCTGACTTTC.

This clone has a single count. The rearrangement uses TRBV27 and TRBJ1-1; TRBD1 might be the D (6 bases). V gave up 6 bases and J gave up 5 bases, with 16 bases separating them. CDR1 and CDR2 (germline): MNHEY, SMNVEV (reference sequence). The CDR3 is 14 residues long. CDR3 protein: CASRPGGGRTEAFF. The CDR3 DNA reads TGTGCCAGCAGACCCGGGGGGGGGCGGACTGAAGCTTTCTTT.

The rearrangement joins TRBV6-5 to TRBJ1-2; D remains unclear. The CDR3 totals 16 residues. Germline-derived CDR1 and CDR2 are MNHEY and SVGAGI. The V and J ends lost 2 bases and 8 bases respectively, with 21 bases between them. The CDR3 DNA reads TGTGCCAGCAGTTACCAAATAGGCTCAGAGCAGAAGGGCTACACCTTC. Translated, it gives CASSYQIGSEQKGYTF.

For this clone: The identical CDR3 is also encoded by other nucleotide sequences in the sample. This chain uses TRBV5-1 with TRBJ2-5; 7 nucleotides line up with TRBD2. The germline CDR1 and CDR2 sequences are SGHRS and YFSETQ. The CDR3 sequence is 13 residues long. V trimming: 2 bases; J trimming: 4 bases; junction bases outside the gene matches: 2. The CDR3 is CASSLGGGETQYF. The CDR3 region has the DNA TGCGCCAGCAGCTTAGGCGGGGGAGAGACCCAGTACTTC.

About this clone: The junction and the germline gene differ at one end; a read error may be behind it. The V call is TRBV6-1, the J call TRBJ1-2; TRBD1 agrees at 7 bases. The CDR3 is made up of 10 amino acids. The germline V gene encodes CDR1 MNHNS and CDR2 SASEGT. The CDR3 spells CASSEVGQEF. Here the CDR3 DNA reads TGTGCCAGCAGTGAAGTAGGACAGGAATTT.